The T cell receptor beta chain under discussion was sequenced for a study of identical twins. With 3 bases clipped from V and 4 bases from J, the junction kept 7 bases outside the gene matches. CDR1 is DFQATT and CDR2 is SNEGSKA in the germline V gene (reference sequence). This CDR3 has 14 residues. TCRdb analysed the 5' RACE reads with MiXCR anew, one entry per CDR3 protein. The sample has about 730,000 distinct CDR3 sequences, over 20% seen once. Whole-study results and caveats: Models underestimated out-of-frame TCR alpha sharing in monozygotic twins. The conclusions drew on cross-sectional statistical analysis instead of tracking the same donors.

With regard to this clonotype: Antigen specificity is unknown.

The sample also formed part of further work on T cells expressing NK-cell markers. Per that paper: HCMV serostatus: seven of eight sequenced donors positive, one negative.

This sequence originates from a woman between 18 and 29 years old in good health. The chain carries TRBV20-1 and TRBJ2-3; 7 bases align to TRBD2. The sequenced sample consisted of PBMCs. CDR3 nucleotide sequence: TGCAGTGCTAGGGTGGCGGGAGAGGCAGATACGCAGTATTTT. Its translation: CSARVAGEADTQYF.